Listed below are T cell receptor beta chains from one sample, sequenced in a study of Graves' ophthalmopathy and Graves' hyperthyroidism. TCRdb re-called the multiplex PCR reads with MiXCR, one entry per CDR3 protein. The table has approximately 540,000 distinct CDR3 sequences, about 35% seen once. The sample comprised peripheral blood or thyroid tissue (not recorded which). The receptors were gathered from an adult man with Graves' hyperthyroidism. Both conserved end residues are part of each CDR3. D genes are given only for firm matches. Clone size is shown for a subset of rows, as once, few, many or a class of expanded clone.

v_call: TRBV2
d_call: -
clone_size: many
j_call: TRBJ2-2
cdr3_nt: TGTGCCAGCAGTGTTCTGCTTACCACCGGGGAGCTGTTTTTT
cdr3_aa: CASSVLLTTGELFF

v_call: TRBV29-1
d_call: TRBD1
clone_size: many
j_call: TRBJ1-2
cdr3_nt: TGCAGCGTTGAAGTAGAGGCAGGGGGAGTAGCTAACTATGGCTACACCTTC
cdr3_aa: CSVEVEAGGVANYGYTF

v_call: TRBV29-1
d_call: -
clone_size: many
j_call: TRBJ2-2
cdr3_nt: TGCAGCGTTGAACGGCCCGAGACCGGGGAGCTGTTTTTT
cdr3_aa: CSVERPETGELFF

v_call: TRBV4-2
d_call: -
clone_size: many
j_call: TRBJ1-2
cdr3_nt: TGTGCCAGCAGCCAAGGGGCAGGGGACTACTATGGCTACACCTTC
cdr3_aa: CASSQGAGDYYGYTF

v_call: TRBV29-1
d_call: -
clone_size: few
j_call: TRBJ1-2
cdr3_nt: TGCAGCGTTGAAGATCGAATGGCAGGCAGGCTTAAGGGCTACACCTTC
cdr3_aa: CSVEDRMAGRLKGYTF

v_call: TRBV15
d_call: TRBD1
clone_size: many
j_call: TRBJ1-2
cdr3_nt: TGTGCCACCAGCAGCGTACAGGGGAGGAATTATGGCTACACCTTC
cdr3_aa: CATSSVQGRNYGYTF

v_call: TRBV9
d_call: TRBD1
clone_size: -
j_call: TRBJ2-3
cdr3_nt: TGTGCCAGCAGCCCCTGGGACAGGGTGACAGATACGCAGTATTTT
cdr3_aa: CASSPWDRVTDTQYF

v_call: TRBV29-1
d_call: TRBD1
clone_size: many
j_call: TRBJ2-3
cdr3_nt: TGCAGCGTACAGACAGGGGGCATCGGAGATACGCAGTATTTT
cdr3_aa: CSVQTGGIGDTQYF

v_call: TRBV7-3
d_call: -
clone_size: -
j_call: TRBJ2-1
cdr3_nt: TGTGCCAGCAGCTTAATGGGGGGTATTCCCAATGAGCAGTTCTTC
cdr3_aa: CASSLMGGIPNEQFF

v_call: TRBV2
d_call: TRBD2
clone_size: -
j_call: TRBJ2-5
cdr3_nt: TGTGCCAGCAGTTACTCTCTAGCGGGAGGGTCGGAAGAGACCCAGTACTTC
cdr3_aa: CASSYSLAGGSEETQYF

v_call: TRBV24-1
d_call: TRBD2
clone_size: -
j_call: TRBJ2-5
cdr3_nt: TGTGCCACCAGTGATTATGGGAGGGGAGAGACCCAGTACTTC
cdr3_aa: CATSDYGRGETQYF

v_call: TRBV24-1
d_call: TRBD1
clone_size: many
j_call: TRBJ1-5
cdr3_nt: TGTGCCACCAGTGATTCGCTCAACAGGGGGCTGTGGCAGCCCCAGCATTTT
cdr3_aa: CATSDSLNRGLWQPQHF

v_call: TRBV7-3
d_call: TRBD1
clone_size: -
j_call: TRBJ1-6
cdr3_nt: TGTGCCAGCAGCCCAGGACAGGGAAAGGATCGAAGACCCCTCCACTTT
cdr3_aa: CASSPGQGKDRRPLHF

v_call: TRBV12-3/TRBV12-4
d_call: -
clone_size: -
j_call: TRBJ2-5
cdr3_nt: TGTGCCAGCAGTTACCGCAACTTGCCGAAGACCCAGTACTTC
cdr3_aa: CASSYRNLPKTQYF

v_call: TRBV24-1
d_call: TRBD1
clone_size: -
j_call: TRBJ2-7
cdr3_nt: TGTGCCACCAGTGATTCGAAGGACAGGGCCTACGAGCAGTACTTC
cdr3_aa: CATSDSKDRAYEQYF

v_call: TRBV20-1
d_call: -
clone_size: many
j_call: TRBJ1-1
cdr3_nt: TGCAGTGCTAGGAACAGTAACGAGAACACTGAAGCTTTCTTT
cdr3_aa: CSARNSNENTEAFF

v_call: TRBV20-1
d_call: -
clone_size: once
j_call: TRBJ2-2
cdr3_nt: TGCAGTGCTAGAGCTTCGGGGGTTAAGTACACCGGGGAGCTGTTTTTT
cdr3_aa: CSARASGVKYTGELFF

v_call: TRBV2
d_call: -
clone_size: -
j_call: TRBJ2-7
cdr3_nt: TGTGCCAGCAGTGAGGAGCAGTACTTC
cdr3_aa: CASSEEQYF

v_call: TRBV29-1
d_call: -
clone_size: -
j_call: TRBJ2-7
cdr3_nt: TGCAGCGTCGGGCGGGCTGGCAGTGGGAATGAGCAGTACTTC
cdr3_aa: CSVGRAGSGNEQYF

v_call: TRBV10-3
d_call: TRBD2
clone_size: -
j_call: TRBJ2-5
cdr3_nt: TGTGCCATCAGTGAGTCGGGATCTAGCGGGAGTAGTAAGACCCAGTACTTC
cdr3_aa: CAISESGSSGSSKTQYF

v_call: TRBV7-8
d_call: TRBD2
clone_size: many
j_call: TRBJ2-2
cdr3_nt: TGTGCCAGCAGCTTAGCGGGACTAGCGGGGGAGAACACCGGGGAGCTGTTTTTT
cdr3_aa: CASSLAGLAGENTGELFF

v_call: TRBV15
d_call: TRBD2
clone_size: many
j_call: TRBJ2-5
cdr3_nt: TGTGCCACCAGCATCGGACTAGCGGGACCCCAAGAGACCCAGTACTTC
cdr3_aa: CATSIGLAGPQETQYF

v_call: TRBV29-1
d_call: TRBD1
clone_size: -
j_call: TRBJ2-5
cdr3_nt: TGCAGCGTTGGGCCGGGACAGGGTGACCAGCCCCAGTACTTC
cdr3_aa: CSVGPGQGDQPQYF

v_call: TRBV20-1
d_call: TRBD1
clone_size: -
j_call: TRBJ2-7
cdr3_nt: TGCAGTGCTAGAGAAGGGACAGTCTACGAGCAGTACTTC
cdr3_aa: CSAREGTVYEQYF

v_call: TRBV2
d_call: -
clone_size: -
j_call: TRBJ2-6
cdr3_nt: TGTGCCAGCAGCGTAGGGGGAAACACTGAAGCTTTC
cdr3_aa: CASSVGGNTEAF

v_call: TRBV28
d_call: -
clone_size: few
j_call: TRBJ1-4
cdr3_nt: TGTGCCAGCAGTTTATGGGGAGGGGACAACGATGAAAAACTGTTTTTT
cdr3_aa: CASSLWGGDNDEKLFF

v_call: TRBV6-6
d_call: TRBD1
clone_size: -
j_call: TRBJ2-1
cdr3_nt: TGTGCCAGCAGTTACCCAGGGGGCGGTGAGCAGTTCTTC
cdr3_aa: CASSYPGGGEQFF

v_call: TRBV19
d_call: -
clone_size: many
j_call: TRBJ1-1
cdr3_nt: TGTGCCAGTAGCCGAGTAAACACTGAAGCTTTCTTT
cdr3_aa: CASSRVNTEAFF

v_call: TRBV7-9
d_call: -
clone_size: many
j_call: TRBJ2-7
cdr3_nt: TGTGCCAGCAGCTTAGCCTCCCACGAGCAGTACTTC
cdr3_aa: CASSLASHEQYF

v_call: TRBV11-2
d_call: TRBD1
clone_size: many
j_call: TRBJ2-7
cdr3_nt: TGTGCCAGTCACCTGGGACAGGGCCCCTACGAGCAGTACTTC
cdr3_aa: CASHLGQGPYEQYF

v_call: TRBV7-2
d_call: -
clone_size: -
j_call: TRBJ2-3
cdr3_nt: TGTGCCAGCAGGCCCCGGGAATCCCCAGATACGCAGTATTTT
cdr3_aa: CASRPRESPDTQYF

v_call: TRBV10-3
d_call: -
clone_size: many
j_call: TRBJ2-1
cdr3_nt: TGTGCCATCAGCGGGACTCGTGAGCAGTTCTTC
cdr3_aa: CAISGTREQFF

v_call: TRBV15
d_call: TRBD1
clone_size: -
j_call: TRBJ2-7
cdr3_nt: TGTGCCACCAGTCCCCGGGACAGCGGCACCTACGAGCAGTACTTC
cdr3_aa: CATSPRDSGTYEQYF

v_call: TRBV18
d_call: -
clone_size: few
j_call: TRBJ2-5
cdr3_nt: TGTGCCAGCTCACGCGGGACTCCAGAGACCCAGTACTTC
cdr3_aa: CASSRGTPETQYF

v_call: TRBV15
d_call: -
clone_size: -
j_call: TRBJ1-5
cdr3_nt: -
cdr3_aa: CATSRDSDGYTFGSGTGTQPQHF

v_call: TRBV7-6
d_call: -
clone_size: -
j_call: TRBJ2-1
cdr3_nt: TGTGCCAGCAGCCCTGTACAGGGGGGGAATGAGCAGTTCTTC
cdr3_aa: CASSPVQGGNEQFF

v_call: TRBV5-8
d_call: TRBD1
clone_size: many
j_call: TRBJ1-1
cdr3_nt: TGTGCCAGCAGCGTGGGACAGGGGGCGGTGAACACTGAAGCTTTCTTT
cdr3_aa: CASSVGQGAVNTEAFF

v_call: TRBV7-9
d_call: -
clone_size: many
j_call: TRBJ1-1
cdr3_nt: TGTGCCAGCAGCTCCGGTTTGACAGGCCGATCTGAAGCTTTCTTT
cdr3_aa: CASSSGLTGRSEAFF

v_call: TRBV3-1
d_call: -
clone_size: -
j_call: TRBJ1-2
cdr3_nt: TGTGCCAGCAGCGCCTCCACATTCCCTTATGGCTACACCTTC
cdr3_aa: CASSASTFPYGYTF

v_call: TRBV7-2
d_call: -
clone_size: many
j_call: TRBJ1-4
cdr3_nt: TGTGCCAGCAGCTTAGCGGTTGGGGTGGGGGAAAAACTGTTTTTT
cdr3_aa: CASSLAVGVGEKLFF

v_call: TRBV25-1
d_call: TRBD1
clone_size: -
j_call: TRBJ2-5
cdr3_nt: TGTGCCAGCAGTGTCCCGGGACAGGGTGAGACCCAGTACTTC
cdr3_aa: CASSVPGQGETQYF

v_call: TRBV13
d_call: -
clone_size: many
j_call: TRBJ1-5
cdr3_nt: TGTGCCAGCAGCTCGACAGAAGATAGCAATCAGCCCCAGCATTTT
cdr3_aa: CASSSTEDSNQPQHF

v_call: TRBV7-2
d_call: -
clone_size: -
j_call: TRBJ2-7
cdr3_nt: TGTGCCAGTAGTCCCGGGGGTGGTTGGCTCGGCGATGAGCAGTACTTC
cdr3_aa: CASSPGGGWLGDEQYF

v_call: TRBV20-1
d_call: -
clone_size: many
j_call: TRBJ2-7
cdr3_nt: TGCAGTGCTAATTCCCCGACAGTTTCCTACGAGCAGTACTTC
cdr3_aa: CSANSPTVSYEQYF

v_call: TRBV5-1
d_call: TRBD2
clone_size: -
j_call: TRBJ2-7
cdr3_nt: TGCGCCAGCAGCTTGGCCCCCTTAGCGGGCATCTCCTACGAGCAGTACTTC
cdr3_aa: CASSLAPLAGISYEQYF

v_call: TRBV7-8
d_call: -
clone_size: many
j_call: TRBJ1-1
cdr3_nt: TGTGCCAGCAGCTTAAATCGGATAGGGAGAAACACTGAAGCTTTCTTT
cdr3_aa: CASSLNRIGRNTEAFF

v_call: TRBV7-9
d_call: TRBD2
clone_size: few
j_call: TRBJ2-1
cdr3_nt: TGTGCCAGCAGCAACCCGGGACTAGCGGGGGGGCAGTTCTTC
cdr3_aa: CASSNPGLAGGQFF

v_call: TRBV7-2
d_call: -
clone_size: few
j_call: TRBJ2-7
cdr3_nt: TGTGCCAGCAGCAGAACCGGGACGGACTCCTACAATGAGCAGTACTTC
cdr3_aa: CASSRTGTDSYNEQYF

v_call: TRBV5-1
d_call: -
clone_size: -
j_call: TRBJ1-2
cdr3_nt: TGCGCCAGCAGCTTGGCCGTCACAGGGTCGCGGGGCTACACCTTC
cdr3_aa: CASSLAVTGSRGYTF

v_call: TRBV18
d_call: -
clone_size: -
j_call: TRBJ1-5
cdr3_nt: TGTGCCAGCTCACAAGGGATTAACAATCAGCCCCAGCATTTT
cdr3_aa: CASSQGINNQPQHF

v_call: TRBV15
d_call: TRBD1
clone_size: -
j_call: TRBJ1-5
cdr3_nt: TGTGCCACCAGTTCGACAGGGGACCAGCATTTT
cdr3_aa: CATSSTGDQHF

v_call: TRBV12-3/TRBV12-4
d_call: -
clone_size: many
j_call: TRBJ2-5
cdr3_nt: TGTGCCAGCTCCAAAGGGGGGGGGAGGGAGACCCAGTACTTC
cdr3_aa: CASSKGGGRETQYF

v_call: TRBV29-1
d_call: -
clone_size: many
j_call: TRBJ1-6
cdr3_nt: TGCAGCGTTGAAGTAGGGCCGGGGTCACCCCTCCACTTT
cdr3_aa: CSVEVGPGSPLHF

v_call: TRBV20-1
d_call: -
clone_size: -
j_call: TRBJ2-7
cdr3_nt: TGCAGTGCTACTCCGTTCGGCGGGTTCTCCTACGAGCAGTACTTC
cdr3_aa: CSATPFGGFSYEQYF

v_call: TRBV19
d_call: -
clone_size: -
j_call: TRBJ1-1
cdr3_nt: TGTGCCAGTAGTCCAATCCGGGACATCGTGTTGAACACTGAAGCTTTCTTT
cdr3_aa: CASSPIRDIVLNTEAFF

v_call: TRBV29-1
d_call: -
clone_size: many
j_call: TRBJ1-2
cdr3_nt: TGCAGCGTTGAAGCCCCCGCAGGGGACTATGGCTACACCTTC
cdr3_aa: CSVEAPAGDYGYTF

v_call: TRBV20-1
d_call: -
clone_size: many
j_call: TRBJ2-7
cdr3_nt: TGCAGCGCAACTGGACAGCGGCTTTACGAGCAGTACTTC
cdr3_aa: CSATGQRLYEQYF